This T cell receptor (beta chain) was sequenced during a study of immune cell composition in non-small cell lung cancer. This clone was seen more than once but under ten times. What it binds is not known. Assay: immunoSEQ multiplex PCR; the TCRdb copy retains only in-frame clones and omits some. The table includes some 15,000 clones, about 85% detected once. Germline-derived CDR1 and CDR2 are SGDLS and YYNGEE. The CDR3 has 15 residues. V shed 3 bases and J shed 8 bases, with 20 bases lying between them. Broader study findings: Lung adenocarcinomas had lower top 10 clone scores and clonality than squamous tumours. Clones >0.5% enriched in tumour were rarer in adenocarcinoma (around 35%) than squamous (roughly 75%). Tumour-reactive clones were not shown to match dominant in vivo tumour clones.

Sequencing was performed on lung tumor tissue. J is TRBJ1-1 and V is TRBV9; D may be TRBD1 (6 bases). The TCR comes from a human donor with non-small cell lung cancer. CDR3 in amino acids: CASSGLGAGVREAFF. The CDR3 region has the DNA TGTGCCAGCAGCGGGCTAGGGGCAGGGGTCCGAGAAGCTTTCTTT.